This T cell receptor (beta chain) was profiled in a study of vaccination effects on CD4 cells after COVID-19 (dated by TCRdb to about 2022). For the study in its entirety: In the ViraFEST assay, PBMC were stimulated with viral peptide pools, and antigen-specific CD4+ T cell clonotypes were then identified by expansion using TCR sequencing. In both COVID-19 convalescent patients and infection-naive vaccine recipients, the study compared SARS-CoV-2 spike-specific CD4+ TCR repertoires from before mRNA vaccination with those from after it. A total of ten to eleven COVID-19 convalescent patients and a few SARS-CoV-2-naive healthy vaccine recipients were included in the full study. Cultures from other donors in the study were sequenced using the Oncomine TCR Beta short-read assay on an Illumina iSeq 100. Post-vaccine samples across the study were collected a median of 72 days after the second dose, with a range of 14 to 241. Some 2.2 million PBMC per well were cultured in IMDM with 5% human AB serum, 9 to 10 IU/ml IL-2 and gentamicin, plus 10 ug/ml peptides. The paper's findings and limits, for the study overall: The study was limited by a small number of convalescent patients, and early post-infection timepoints were lacking. Marked clonal contraction was observed in both infection-induced and vaccine-induced clones at late post-vaccination timepoints, consistent with waning T cell responses. Among healthy vaccine recipients, nearly all vaccine-induced clones were SARS-CoV-2 mono-reactive, and only 1 of 255 was cross-reactive with common cold coronaviruses.

V loses 3 bases of germline sequence and J loses 6 bases, and the interval between the two ends is 10 bases. The CDR3 measures 13 amino acids from cysteine to phenylalanine. The CDR3 DNA has 39 bases and is translated from base 1. Taken from the germline V gene, the CDR1 and CDR2 loops are MRHNA and SNTAGT. After around ten days of culture, CD4+ T cells were isolated with the EasySep CD4+ T cell isolation kit. Participants received two doses of either the BNT162b2 or the mRNA-1273 mRNA SARS-CoV-2 vaccine. Healthy vaccine recipients had no prior SARS-CoV-2 infection, confirmed by negative nucleocapsid antibodies before and after vaccination. On days 3 and 7, half of the culture medium was replaced with fresh IL-2-containing medium. Unless noted otherwise, every peptide stimulation condition was grown in triplicate wells. PBMC were separated from whole blood using Ficoll-Paque Plus gradient centrifugation and were then either cryopreserved at -140C or used fresh. Genomic DNA was extracted from cultured CD4+ T cells with the QIAamp micro DNA kit.

Library construction relied on the immunoSEQ multiplex PCR assay. DNA from the cultured and isolated CD4+ T cells underwent TCR beta CDR3 sequencing. Regarding the original processing steps: Non-productive TCR sequences were discarded, and reads were trimmed to the CDR3 region, with only CDR3s of 7 or more amino acids retained. Antigen-specific clonotypes were identified with the MANAFEST web app by comparing expansion in peptide wells against reference cultures. To count as positive, a clone had to show expansion at FDR<0.05 compared with the reference and with all other wells, an odds ratio above 5, and a frequency above 0.1% in two replicate wells. Cross-reactive clonotypes were defined as significantly expanded in SARS-CoV-2 spike wells and in at least one common cold coronavirus spike condition. Using the stringdist R package, CDR3 similarity was measured by Levenshtein distance, and unrooted trees were constructed with ape in R 3.6.1. What TCRdb holds here is the immuneACCESS table cut down to in-frame rearrangements. Part of the clones is not present; checked against another copy, under half of the missing clones reflect an unresolved V gene, and the others are unexplained. The DNA was the basis for D and trimming; V, J and clone size are from that table. This sample comprises some 70,000 clones, approximately 79% of them detected only once. The ten largest clonotypes hold over 2% of the sample.

Concerning this clone: Its antigen is still unknown. No much larger clonotype is one base removed from it; base qualities were not supplied.

The receptor was derived from a human donor who received a COVID-19 vaccine. Recombination linked TRBV6-4 to TRBJ2-3; the D gene is unclear. Here the sequenced sample was CD4+ T cells from PBMCs cultured without peptide, taken after COVID-19 vaccination. The DNA sequence is given as TGTGCCAGCAGTGAGGTCTTTTCGGATACGCAGTATTTT. Translated, it gives CASSEVFSDTQYF.